Presented here are 3 T cell receptor beta chains from one specimen sequenced in a study of control samples from healthy donors and cancer patients. Measured with immunoSEQ multiplex PCR; TCRdb has only the in-frame clones, and not every one. The table shows roughly 55,000 clones, with 70% to 90% occurring only once. The sequencing input was blood. Receptor source: a man aged 50 to 59 in good health.

The rearrangement links TRBV6-5 to TRBJ1-2, with TRBD1 matching over 11 bases. The CDR3 consists of 12 residues. Germline V gene sequence: CDR1 MNHEY, CDR2 SVGAGI. V shed 8 bases, J shed 8 bases, and the junction held 4 bases outside the gene matches. DNA of the CDR3: TGTGCCAGCGGACAGGGGGCCAGAGGCTACACCTTC. As protein: CASGQGARGYTF.

The J gene is TRBJ1-5, the V gene TRBV19; the D gene is possibly TRBD1 (6 bases). Germline V gene data show CDR1 as LNHDA and CDR2 as SQIVND (reference sequence). The CDR3 covers 14 residues. Between the trimmed V and J ends, which lost 4 bases and 2 bases, there was a span of 9 bases. CDR3 loop: CASSKQGGNQPQHF. Written as DNA, the CDR3 is TGTGCCAGTAGTAAACAGGGTGGCAATCAGCCCCAGCATTTT.

The chain couples TRBV5-6 to TRBJ2-7, with 8 bases that match TRBD2. Germline V gives CDR1 SGHDT, CDR2 YYEEEE. The trim removed 0 bases at V and 3 bases at J, leaving 5 bases unmatched. CDR3 size: 15 residues. The CDR3 DNA reads as TGTGCCAGCAGCTTGGCGGGAGGGCAGATCTACGAGCAGTACTTC. Encoded protein: CASSLAGGQIYEQYF.